This TCR beta chain is drawn from a study of vaccination and CD4 T cells after COVID-19 (dated by TCRdb to between 2021 and 2023). Turning to the overall study: Convalescent patients had a positive SARS-CoV-2 result on nasal swab PCR, and of these patients, nine had mild disease and one had severe disease. Six males and four females were included in the convalescent cohort, with two Hispanic individuals, seven Caucasians, two Asians and one multiracial person represented. Two doses of either the Pfizer-BioNTech BNT162b2 vaccine (n=8) or the Moderna mRNA-1273 vaccine (n=2) were administered to participants. Post-COVID blood samples were collected from convalescent patients a median of approximately 100 days after diagnosis, with a range of roughly 30 to 170 days. Post-vaccine blood samples were taken a median of around 70 days after the second vaccine dose, with a range of about 13 to 241 days. Overlapping spike peptide pools from SARS-CoV-2 and from the common cold coronaviruses HCoV-NL63, HCoV-OC43 and HCoV-229E were used as culture stimuli. Control cultures received a CEFX viral epitope pool as the positive control, an HIV-1 Nef peptide pool as the negative control, or no peptide. The spike-specific CD4+ TCR repertoire was compared before and after mRNA vaccination in about nine COVID-19 convalescent patients and several infection-naive healthy vaccine recipients.

The investigation overall reported the following: The median number of SARS-CoV-2-reactive clonotypes rose from 21 after infection to 30 to 45 after vaccination, but the change was not significant. Only a relatively small number of convalescent patients were included in the study, and early timepoints following natural infection were not analyzed. Among convalescent patients, a median 86.3% of the SARS-CoV-2-reactive clones seen after vaccination appeared only after vaccination, which suggests priming specific to the vaccine. In convalescent patients, nearly all vaccine-specific clones (304 of 307) were found to be mono-reactive for SARS-CoV-2 spike rather than cross-reactive with common cold coronaviruses.

The treatment or condition label, as the study defines it: 10-day PBMC culture with coronavirus spike peptide pools or control peptides (ViraFEST assay). The ViraFEST assay was used in the study, in which antigen-specific T cells were expanded with peptide pools and expanded clonotypes were subsequently identified by TCR sequencing. The convalescent patients' positive SARS-CoV-2 PCR tests were from March to December 2020, which was before the Alpha, Beta and Delta variants emerged in the United States. Each well held about 1.8 million PBMCs cultured with approximately 9.1 ug/ml peptide pools in IMDM containing roughly 4.7% human AB serum and 8 to 10 IU/ml IL-2. On days 3 and 7, half of the culture medium was replaced with fresh IL-2-containing medium. After about nine days of culture, CD4+ T cells were isolated by negative selection with the EasySep CD4+ T cell isolation kit. Ficoll-Paque Plus gradient centrifugation was used to isolate PBMCs from whole blood, and the isolated PBMCs were then either used fresh or cryopreserved at -140C. Culture conditions were generally each tested in triplicate wells.

The CDR3 runs 14 residues from the cysteine to the phenylalanine. Only the CDR3 region is kept as DNA, spanning 42 bases read in frame from base 1. CDR1 and CDR2 are drawn from the germline V gene: SGHTA, FQGNSA. Deletion took 6 bases off V and 1 base off J, with a span of 11 bases between the germline ends. The library came from PCR. DNA from cultured CD4+ T cells underwent TCR sequencing with the Oncomine TCR Beta short-read assay at the Johns Hopkins FTIC core. Genomic DNA was extracted from the cultured CD4+ T cells with the QIAamp micro DNA kit. Oncomine TCR Beta libraries from cultured CD4+ T cells were pooled using unique dual indexes and sequenced on an Illumina iSeq 100. The paper's processing steps were these. Non-productive sequences were removed, and CDR3s that did not start with C, did not end with F or W, or were shorter than 7 amino acids were discarded. Antigen-specific clonotypes were identified using the MANAFEST web application through comparison of peptide-stimulated wells with reference and other culture wells. For a clone to be called positive, the clone needed an FDR below 0.05, an odds ratio above 5, and a productive frequency above 0.1% in at least two of three replicate wells. A clonotype counted as cross-reactive if it showed significant expansion both in the SARS-CoV-2 spike wells and in at least one common cold coronavirus spike condition. Similarity between CDR3 sequences was evaluated in R version 3.6.1 using Levenshtein distances (stringdist) and unrooted phylogenetic trees (ape). TCRdb trimmed public reads at Q25 via fastp, called clones via MiXCR and kept in-frame beta chains. Identical CDR3 protein sequences are pooled into one entry, listed with their most common genes and DNA. TCRdb's processing, not the authors', yielded these V and J calls. Present in this sample are about 11,000 distinct CDR3 sequences, approximately 57% of which were seen just once. The ten largest account for approximately 13% of the sample.

Comments on this clonotype: The antigen it recognizes is unknown. Base qualities are missing; no much larger clone stands one base away.

This receptor chain uses TRBV7-2 and TRBJ2-3, with the D gene call left open. The sequenced material came from CD4+ T cells from blood, cultured in vitro. The source of this sequence is a human donor who had recovered from COVID-19. The nucleotides read TGTGCCAGCAGGAGAATAAGTCGCACAGATACGCAGTATTTT. Translation gives CASRRISRTDTQYF.